A single sample gave rise to the 10 T cell receptor beta chains below, sequenced in a study of cytotoxic CD8 clonotypes in ibrutinib-treated CLL. TCRdb's copy holds only in-frame clones and misses some; the assay was immunoSEQ multiplex PCR. The sample shows approximately 80,000 clones, more than 70% of them seen only once. The source was PBMCs, collected before ibrutinib treatment. Receptors were obtained from a human donor with chronic lymphocytic leukemia.

V gene TRBV29-1 combines with J gene TRBJ2-5, with D maybe TRBD2 (5 bases). Trimming cost V 4 bases and J 5 bases, with 17 bases left between them. The CDR3 runs 14 residues. Germline V gene lookup returns CDR1 SQVTM and CDR2 ANQGSEA. Here the CDR3 DNA reads TGCAGCGTTGGCCCAGGTTTGAGCGGCGAGACCCAGTACTTC. Protein sequence: CSVGPGLSGETQYF.

V is TRBV5-1 and J is TRBJ2-1; TRBD2 aligns across 7 bases. The trim removed 0 bases at V and 8 bases at J, leaving 8 bases unmatched. Germline CDR1 is SGHRS and CDR2 is YFSETQ. This CDR3 region has 15 residues. CDR3 sequence: CASSLGAGLRDEQFF. The CDR3 DNA sequence: TGCGCCAGCAGCTTGGGAGCGGGACTGAGGGATGAGCAGTTCTTC.

The V call is TRBV7-3, the J call TRBJ2-7; tentative D call: TRBD2 (6 bases). This CDR3 contains 16 residues. CDR1 SGHTA and CDR2 FQGTGA come from the germline V gene. Trimming stripped 4 bases from V and 9 bases from J, with 25 bases between. The CDR3 here is CASSWDCNTTSVWQYF. For the CDR3, the DNA is TGTGCCAGCAGCTGGGACTGTAACACTACGAGCGTTTGGCAGTACTTC. Full variable domain (rest looked up from reference TRBV7-3 and TRBJ2-7): GAGVSQTPSNKVTEKGKYVELRCDPISGHTALYWYRQSLGQGPEFLIYFQGTGAADDSGLPNDRFFAVRPEGSVSTLKIQRTERGDSAVYLCASSWDCNTTSVWQYFGPGTRLTVT.

V gene TRBV9 combines with J gene TRBJ2-2, with 14 nucleotides matching TRBD2. This CDR3 comprises 16 residues. CDR1 is SGDLS and CDR2 is YYNGEE in the germline V gene. V lost 3 bases to trimming and J lost 8 bases; unmatched junction nucleotides: 6. Here the CDR3 DNA reads TGTGCCAGCAGCGAGGGGACTAGCGGGAGTCAGGGGGAGCTGTTTTTT. Translation gives CASSEGTSGSQGELFF.

A word on this clone: The sample contains more than one DNA sequence encoding this CDR3. The chain joins TRBV5-6 to TRBJ2-7; D not certain. Germline V gene data show CDR1 as SGHDT and CDR2 as YYEEEE. This CDR3 is 13 amino acids long. V was cut by 0 bases and J by 2 bases, with 6 bases left in between. CDR3: CASSLVGPYEQYF. CDR3 coding DNA: TGTGCCAGCAGCTTGGTCGGGCCCTACGAGCAGTACTTC.

This CDR3 is CASSPSRRDEHEQFF. The CDR3 DNA is TGTGCCAGCTCACCATCTAGGCGGGATGAACATGAGCAGTTCTTC. The rearrangement links TRBV18 to TRBJ2-1, with D tentatively TRBD2 (6 bases). CDR1 and CDR2 (germline): KGHSH, LQKENI. V was pared by 2 bases and J by 8 bases, with 16 bases between. This CDR3 contains 15 residues.

V and J are TRBV4-1 and TRBJ2-5, with 8 bases matching TRBD2. The CDR3 totals 16 residues. Germline V gene data show CDR1 as MGHRA and CDR2 as YSYEKL. Trimming at V came to 4 bases and at J to 1 base, leaving 8 bases not matched to a gene. Here the CDR3 reads CASSLPASGPQETQYF. CDR3 nucleotides: TGCGCCAGCAGCCTCCCAGCTAGCGGGCCCCAAGAGACCCAGTACTTC.

The chain combines TRBV9 with TRBJ2-5; D call uncertain. The CDR3 consists of 13 residues. The germline V gene has CDR1 SGDLS and CDR2 YYNGEE. V gave up 3 bases and J gave up 5 bases, with 11 bases separating them. CDR3 amino acids: CASSARTSETQYF. The CDR3 DNA sequence: TGTGCCAGCAGCGCGAGAACGTCGGAGACCCAGTACTTC.

The chain couples TRBV13 to TRBJ2-7; weak D call: TRBD2 (5 bases). From germline, CDR1 is PRHDT and CDR2 FYEKMQ (reference sequence). V lost 0 bases and J 5 bases, leaving 11 bases between the germline ends. This CDR3 region has 14 residues. The CDR3: CASSLGRRVDEQYF. The CDR3 region has the DNA TGTGCCAGCAGCTTAGGCCGGCGGGTCGACGAGCAGTACTTC.

The rearrangement uses TRBV2 and TRBJ2-1; D is ambiguous. This CDR3 has 14 amino acids. CDR1 and CDR2 (germline): SNHLY, FYNNEI. Trimming removed 8 bases from V and 0 bases from J, with 11 bases in between. The CDR3 nucleotides are TGTGCCAGCCCTCCGAAGAGCTCCTACAATGAGCAGTTCTTC. It codes for CASPPKSSYNEQFF.